Below, 31 T cell receptor beta chains from the same sample are listed, as sequenced in a study of regulatory T cells in long-lasting Graves disease. Arm-PCR of CDR3 regions with iRepertoire HTBI primers generated TCR beta libraries. One entry per CDR3 protein, called by TCRdb with MiXCR from the multiplex PCR reads. Among 450,000 or so distinct CDR3 sequences listed, less than 25% were seen once. Specified time point: persistent/refractory GD, antithyroid drugs over 5 years with positive TRAb. RNA isolated from PBMCs was used to make the TCR library. Sample: peripheral blood mononuclear cells (PBMCs), taken when the disease was refractory, from a patient treated with antithyroid drugs. These receptor sequences come from a female donor with Graves disease.

Many counts were recorded for this clonotype. CDR3: CASSFWTGGERTGELFF. CDR3 nucleotides: TGTGCCAGCAGCTTTTGGACGGGCGGAGAAAGGACCGGGGAGCTGTTTTTT. The V gene is TRBV11-3, the J gene TRBJ2-2; D not certain. The germline V and J ends were trimmed by 3 bases and 5 bases, with 19 bases remaining between them. Germline V gives CDR1 SGHNT, CDR2 YENEEA. The CDR3 has 17 amino acids.

The chain employs TRBV29-1 and TRBJ2-2; a weak D match, TRBD2 (6 bases). Trimming removed 3 bases at V and 5 bases at J, with 13 bases between. This CDR3 is 14 amino acids long. Looked up from germline, CDR1 is SQVTM and CDR2 is ANQGSEA. As DNA, the CDR3 is TGCAGCGTTGACCCGGGAGTAAGAACCGGGGAGCTGTTTTTT. As protein: CSVDPGVRTGELFF.

This clonotype was seen repeatedly, ten times or more. Mismatch with germline at one junction end may stem from a read error. This chain uses TRBV7-2 with TRBJ1-6; D unresolved. The CDR3 extends over 12 amino acids. Germline V lookup: CDR1 SGHTA, CDR2 FQGNSA. The CDR3 sequence: CASSLGSSPLHF. The CDR3 DNA follows: TGTGCCAGCAGTTTAGGGTCCTCCCCCCTCCACTTT.

This clonotype was counted at least ten times. The genes are TRBV27 and TRBJ2-5; 9 bases are a match to TRBD2. J was trimmed by 4 bases and V by 4 bases; bases with no gene match: 7. The CDR3 covers 15 residues. CDR1 MNHEY and CDR2 SMNVEV come from the germline V gene (reference sequence). The CDR3 region has the DNA TGTGCCAGCAGTTCCCCGACTAGCGGCGGAGAGACCCAGTACTTC. Translation gives CASSSPTSGGETQYF.

Here the CDR3 reads CSVYWTESNTGELFF. The CDR3 bases are TGCAGCGTTTACTGGACCGAAAGTAACACCGGGGAGCTGTTTTTT. This chain joins TRBV29-1 and TRBJ2-2, with D uncertain. This CDR3 has 15 amino acids. The germline V gene encodes CDR1 SQVTM and CDR2 ANQGSEA. V lost 5 bases and J 2 bases, leaving 15 bases between the germline ends.

This clonotype was counted once. This chain uses TRBV7-6 with TRBJ2-2, with D unresolved. The V end lost 8 bases, the J end lost 3 bases, and 13 bases lay between the germline ends. Germline V gene lookup returns CDR1 SGHVS and CDR2 FNYEAQ. The CDR3 totals 14 residues. The DNA of the CDR3 is TGTGCCAGCGCTAGGGATGGGGACACCGGGGAGCTGTTTTTT. Its protein is CASARDGDTGELFF. Based on the CDR3 plus reference TRBV7-6 and TRBJ2-2, the full variable domain is GAGVSQSPRYKVTKRGQDVALRCDPISGHVSLYWYRQALGQGPEFLTYFNYEAQQDKSGLPNDRFSAERPEGSISTLTIQRTEQRDSAMYRCASARDGDTGELFFGEGSRLTVL.

This clonotype turned up a few times. The genes are TRBV4-1 and TRBJ2-2, with D perhaps TRBD1 (5 bases). V lost 0 bases, J lost 5 bases, and 7 bases lay in between. The CDR3 contains 14 residues. The germline gives CDR1 MGHRA, CDR2 YSYEKL. DNA of the CDR3: TGCGCCAGCAGCCAAGAGAGACAGACCGGGGAGCTGTTTTTT. Translation: CASSQERQTGELFF.

The V and J genes are TRBV20-1 and TRBJ2-2; D gene ambiguous. Looked up from germline, CDR1 is DFQATT and CDR2 is SNEGSKA (reference sequence). Trimming shortened V by 0 bases and J by 7 bases, and 9 bases separated the two germline ends. The CDR3 contains 13 residues. CDR3 nucleotide sequence: TGCAGTGCTAGAGATGGCGGTGGCGGGGAGCTGTTTTTT. Encoded protein: CSARDGGGGELFF.

The CDR3 reads CASSYFDGSSYEQYF. The CDR3 DNA follows: TGTGCCAGCAGTTACTTCGACGGAAGCTCCTACGAGCAGTACTTC. The rearrangement uses TRBV6-2 or TRBV6-3 and TRBJ2-7, with no clear D. CDR1 MNHEY and CDR2 SVGEGT come from the germline V gene. This CDR3 spans 15 amino acids. Trimming cost V 1 base and J 0 bases, with 10 bases left between them.

This clonotype was counted only a few times. The rearrangement links TRBV6-2 or TRBV6-3 to TRBJ2-7, with 9 nucleotides matching TRBD2. CDR1 is MNHEY and CDR2 is SVGEGT in the germline V gene. The length of the CDR3 is 17 residues. Unmatched junction bases numbered 11, after V lost 0 bases and J lost 5 bases. The CDR3: CASSYSSTAGGPHEQYF. The CDR3 nucleotides read TGTGCCAGCAGTTACTCGAGTACGGCGGGAGGGCCCCACGAGCAGTACTTC.

The genes are TRBV18 and TRBJ2-7; D perhaps matches TRBD1 (5 bases). With 3 bases removed from V and 2 bases from J, the gap between germline ends came to 14 bases. Looked up from germline, CDR1 is KGHSH and CDR2 is LQKENI. This CDR3 comprises 15 residues. The CDR3 nucleotides read TGTGCCAGCTCACCGGTAATCGCAGGGACCTACGAGCAGTACTTC. This translates into CASSPVIAGTYEQYF.

This clonotype was seen at least ten times. The chain is built from TRBV27 and TRBJ1-4; 7 bases agree with TRBD1. V dropped 5 bases and J dropped 4; count of bases not matched to a gene: 7. CDR1 is MNHEY, CDR2 SMNVEV, per germline (reference sequence). The CDR3 has 15 residues. The CDR3 sequence: CASSQNRGYNEKLFF. CDR3 in DNA: TGTGCCAGCAGTCAGAACAGGGGATATAATGAAAAACTGTTTTTT.

Notes on this clonotype: The conserved phenylalanine or tryptophan normally closing the CDR3 is absent here, so this likely arose from a read error. The limits of the CDR3 on the DNA are not certain, so only TCRdb's listed CDR3 is given. CDR3: CASSTREPWT. The chain has TRBV19 and TRBJ2-7; TRBD1, as called in the table, went unchecked against the DNA. Ends included, the CDR3 has 10 residues. Per the germline V gene, CDR1 is LNHDA and CDR2 is SQIVND (reference sequence).

The rearrangement links TRBV19 to TRBJ1-5, with 9 bases identical to TRBD1. Trimming cost V 6 bases and J 6 bases; bases outside gene matches: 9. Germline V lookup: CDR1 LNHDA, CDR2 SQIVND (reference sequence). The CDR3 consists of 15 residues. As DNA, the CDR3 is TGTGCCAGTAGAAACCCCAGGACAGGGGTTCAGCCCCAGCATTTT. Residues: CASRNPRTGVQPQHF.

This clonotype was seen at least ten times. J is TRBJ1-1 and V is TRBV29-1, with D maybe TRBD1 (5 bases). CDR1 is SQVTM, CDR2 ANQGSEA, per germline. Trimming took off 7 bases at V and 0 bases at J, with 12 bases between the two ends. The CDR3 length is 13 residues. Written as DNA, the CDR3 is TGCAGCGCGGGCCGGGGGATGAACACTGAAGCTTTCTTT. This sequence encodes CSAGRGMNTEAFF.

This clonotype was seen repeatedly, ten times or more. The chain joins TRBV5-8 to TRBJ2-7; 9 nucleotides align to TRBD1. The CDR3 totals 13 residues. The ends lost 10 bases at V and 3 bases at J; junction bases unmatched: 8. The germline CDR1 and CDR2 sequences are SGHTS and YDEGEE. This CDR3 reads CAGRSTGGYEQYF. As DNA, the CDR3 is TGTGCCGGTCGCTCGACAGGGGGCTACGAGCAGTACTTC.

A note on this clonotype: This could be a read error, since a much larger clone is one nucleotide away. The chain uses TRBV10-1 and TRBJ2-7, with 7 bases matching TRBD1. CDR1 and CDR2 from the germline V gene are WNHNN and SYGVQD (reference sequence). The CDR3 has 15 amino acids. V lost 4 bases and J lost 3; bases outside the gene matches: 9. The CDR3 spells CASSVSRGGNYEQYF. In DNA form, the CDR3 reads TGCGCCAGCAGTGTGTCCAGAGGGGGCAACTACGAGCAGTACTTC.

The CDR3 nucleotides are TGTGCCAGCAGTGCCGGTACAGGGGGACAGTATGGCTACACCTTC. The encoded protein is CASSAGTGGQYGYTF. V usage is TRBV9 and J usage is TRBJ1-2; the match to TRBD1 covers 8 bases. This CDR3 has 15 amino acids. The germline V gene encodes CDR1 SGDLS and CDR2 YYNGEE. V lost 5 bases, J lost 5 bases, and 11 bases stayed unmatched.

This clonotype has just a few counts. The chain uses TRBV5-1 and TRBJ2-7, with 7 bases identical to TRBD2. The CDR3 sequence is 14 residues long. CDR1 SGHRS and CDR2 YFSETQ come from the germline V gene. Germline trimming cut 3 bases from V and 6 bases from J; bases unmatched to any gene: 9. The CDR3 sequence is CASSSGTIGGEQYF. The DNA of the CDR3 is TGCGCCAGCAGCTCTGGGACTATCGGAGGCGAGCAGTACTTC. Filled out from reference TRBV5-1 and TRBJ2-7, the complete variable domain reads KAGVTQTPRYLIKTRGQQVTLSCSPISGHRSVSWYQQTPGQGLQFLFEYFSETQRNKGNFPGRFSGRQFSNSRSEMNVSTLELGDSALYLCASSSGTIGGEQYFGPGTRLTVT.

This clonotype was seen at least ten times. The rearrangement joins TRBV28 to TRBJ1-5; D remains ambiguous. Germline CDR1 and CDR2: MDHEN and SYDVKM. The CDR3 consists of 15 residues. Trimming removed 3 bases at V and 4 bases at J, with 13 bases between. DNA for the CDR3: TGTGCCAGCAGTTTCAAAGTGGCCGGGAATCAGCCCCAGCATTTT. Translation gives CASSFKVAGNQPQHF.

This clonotype came up a few times. The chain couples TRBV7-8 to TRBJ1-5, with TRBD1 as a possible D gene (6 bases). CDR3 length equals 15 residues. Trimming cost V 1 base and J 7 bases, with 14 bases left between them. Germline V lookup: CDR1 SGHVS, CDR2 FQNEAQ. The CDR3 loop reads CASSLEAQGGQPQHF. The CDR3 region has the DNA TGTGCCAGCAGCTTAGAGGCACAGGGCGGGCAGCCCCAGCATTTT.

This clonotype was seen repeatedly, ten times or more. This sequence joins TRBV10-3 and TRBJ1-2; 11 nucleotides align to TRBD1. This CDR3 comprises 14 residues. The V gene's germline CDR1 is ENHRY and CDR2 SYGVKD. V dropped 6 bases and J dropped 8; count of bases not matched to a gene: 8. This CDR3 is CAISRTGGGRGYTF. The CDR3 DNA reads as TGTGCCATCAGCAGGACAGGGGGCGGCAGGGGCTACACCTTC.

This clonotype was counted ten times or more. The genes are TRBV28 and TRBJ1-1; D possibly corresponds to TRBD1 (6 bases). Per the germline V gene, CDR1 is MDHEN and CDR2 is SYDVKM. The ends were cut back, 4 bases at V and 2 bases at J, with 11 bases in the middle. The CDR3 sequence is 14 residues long. The CDR3 reads CASSYDRPNTEAFF. The CDR3 region has the DNA TGTGCCAGCAGTTATGACAGGCCAAACACTGAAGCTTTCTTT.

In this sample, this clonotype turned up a few times. V gene TRBV7-9 combines with J gene TRBJ2-7, with 7 positions matching TRBD2. Germline trimming cut 5 bases from V and 3 bases from J; bases unmatched to any gene: 4. The CDR3 runs to 13 residues. Germline-derived CDR1 and CDR2 are SEHNR and FQNEAQ (reference sequence). The CDR3 sequence is CASSPGGIYEQYF. The DNA of the CDR3 is TGTGCCAGCAGCCCGGGAGGTATCTACGAGCAGTACTTC.

This clonotype occurred many times. The rearrangement links TRBV12-3 or TRBV12-4 to TRBJ2-7; D possibly corresponds to TRBD2 (5 bases). This CDR3 is built from 14 residues. V dropped 2 bases and J dropped 4 bases, with 12 bases sitting between them. CDR3 in DNA: TGTGCCAGCAGTTTACGGCAAGACTATTACGAGCAGTACTTC. It codes for CASSLRQDYYEQYF.

The chain couples TRBV6-2 or TRBV6-3 to TRBJ2-1; 14 nucleotides line up with TRBD2. This CDR3 region has 16 residues. From germline, CDR1 is MNHEY and CDR2 SVGEGT. After removal of 6 bases from V and 8 bases from J, the junction contained 9 bases not matched to a gene. DNA for the CDR3: TGTGCCAGCAGCGGACTAGCGGGAGGATTGGGCGATGAGCAGTTCTTC. It specifies CASSGLAGGLGDEQFF.

This clonotype was seen ten or more times. The gene calls are TRBV29-1 and TRBJ1-2, with a tentative D call TRBD1 (5 bases). This CDR3 is built from 13 residues. Germline CDR1 reads SQVTM; CDR2 reads ANQGSEA. V was clipped by 7 bases and J by 5 bases, with 17 bases between them. The CDR3 is CSGTMGRRYGYTF. The CDR3 bases are TGCAGCGGAACTATGGGACGGCGATATGGCTACACCTTC.

The genes are TRBV9 and TRBJ1-1, with 8 bases aligning to TRBD1. This CDR3 spans 15 amino acids. V shed 3 bases and J 0 bases; nucleotides not matched to a gene: 4. The germline V gene encodes CDR1 SGDLS and CDR2 YYNGEE. The CDR3 DNA reads as TGTGCCAGCAGCGCTTGGGACAGGATGAACACTGAAGCTTTCTTT. It yields the protein CASSAWDRMNTEAFF. The full variable domain, its missing parts supplied by reference TRBV9 and TRBJ1-1, is DSGVTQTPKHLITATGQRVTLRCSPRSGDLSVYWYQQSLDQGLQFLIQYYNGEERAKGNILERFSAQQFPDLHSELNLSSLELGDSALYFCASSAWDRMNTEAFFGQGTRLTVV.

This clonotype was seen a handful of times. The J gene is TRBJ2-7, the V gene TRBV13; possibly TRBD1 or TRBD2 for D (6 bases each). V was shortened by 5 bases and J by 3 bases, with 23 bases between the two germline ends. Germline V gene data show CDR1 as PRHDT and CDR2 as FYEKMQ (reference sequence). CDR3 length: 17 residues. CDR3 DNA sequence: TGTGCCAGCAGCCCGGACCCATTTGTGGGGGGCGACTACGAGCAGTACTTC. As protein: CASSPDPFVGGDYEQYF. Supplemented by reference TRBV13 and TRBJ2-7, the full variable domain reads AAGVIQSPRHLIKEKRETATLKCYPIPRHDTVYWYQQGPGQDPQFLISFYEKMQSDKGSIPDRFSAQQFSDYHSELNMSSLELGDSALYFCASSPDPFVGGDYEQYFGPGTRLTVT.

This clonotype was counted ten times or more. The chain employs TRBV11-2 and TRBJ1-1, with a possible D match to TRBD1 (5 bases). The CDR3 totals 14 residues. V shed 0 bases and J shed 10 bases, with 15 bases lying between them. CDR1 and CDR2 (germline): SGHAT, FQNNGV. CDR3 residues: CASSLDTGAGRAFF. In DNA form, the CDR3 reads TGTGCCAGCAGCTTAGATACCGGGGCAGGGAGAGCTTTCTTT.

This clonotype was counted between two and nine times. This chain links TRBV19 with TRBJ1-5; D gene ambiguous. Germline loops: CDR1 LNHDA, CDR2 SQIVND (reference sequence). The CDR3 spans 13 residues. Trimming removed 4 bases from V and 7 bases from J, with 11 bases in between. CDR3 protein: CASSREGLQPQHF. In DNA form, the CDR3 reads TGTGCCAGTAGTAGAGAGGGATTGCAGCCCCAGCATTTT.